Here is one TCR beta chain with its context. Its antigen is unknown. This entry is derived from a study of blood T cells in healthy people across ages. The V and J ends lost 3 bases and 6 bases respectively, with 8 bases between them. The germline V gene encodes CDR1 SQVTM and CDR2 ANQGSEA. The CDR3 is 12 residues long. Through a sample-barcoded 5' primer and a J-beta primer mix, a second PCR was run for roughly 6 to 12 cycles. TCRdb reprocessed the 5' RACE reads via MiXCR and lists one record per CDR3 protein. Counted here are around 1,000,000 distinct CDR3 sequences, 20% to 25% occurring once; the ten biggest clones make up about 0.72%. Findings of the study overall: Higher diversity and more naive CD4+ cells were features of long-lived donors, compared to aged donors.

These same data were also listed under a study on T cells of mothers and their children.

Material for sequencing was blood. V gene TRBV29-1 combines with J gene TRBJ2-2, with D unclear. The sequence derives from a girl aged 2-9 years in good health. CDR3 sequence reads: CSVESYPGELFF. The CDR3 DNA reads TGCAGCGTTGAGAGTTACCCCGGGGAGCTGTTTTTT.